This T cell receptor (beta chain) was sequenced for a study of T cell repertoires in cytomegalovirus infection. Study summary: It was the public TCR beta signatures that indicated both CMV infection and matching HLA type.

Comment on this clonotype: What it binds is not known.

Trimming stripped 0 bases from V and 9 bases from J, with 30 bases between. This CDR3 has 19 amino acids. In germline, CDR1 is LGHNT, CDR2 FRNRAP. TCRdb processed the reads anew with MiXCR; each CDR3 protein has one entry. The table shows approximately 1,000,000 distinct CDR3 sequences, with around a third occurring only once. The receptor was derived from a human donor in good health (CMV status not recorded). Some clones in this sample may be carry-over from other donors' samples. The chain couples TRBV12-5 to TRBJ2-7; D is uncertain. This specimen was cultured CD8+ T cells from PBMCs, taken from culture after CMV antigen stimulation. The CDR3 DNA sequence: TGTGCTAGTGGTTTGGTAACCAAAAGTACGAGACCCCAGCCAGTGGCGCAGTACTTC. This encodes CASGLVTKSTRPQPVAQYF.